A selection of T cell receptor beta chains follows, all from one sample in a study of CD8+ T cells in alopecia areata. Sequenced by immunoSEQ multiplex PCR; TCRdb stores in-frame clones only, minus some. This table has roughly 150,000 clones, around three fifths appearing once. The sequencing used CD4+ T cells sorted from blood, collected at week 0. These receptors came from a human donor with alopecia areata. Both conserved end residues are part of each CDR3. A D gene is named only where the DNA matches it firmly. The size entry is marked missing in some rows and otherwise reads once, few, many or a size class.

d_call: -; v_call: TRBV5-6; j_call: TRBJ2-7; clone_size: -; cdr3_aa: CASSLNFYEQYF; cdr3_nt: TGTGCCAGCAGCTTAAATTTCTACGAGCAGTACTTC
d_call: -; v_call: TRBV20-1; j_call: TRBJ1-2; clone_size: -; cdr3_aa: CLGVGYGYTF; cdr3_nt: TGCCTGGGGGTCGGTTATGGCTACACCTTC
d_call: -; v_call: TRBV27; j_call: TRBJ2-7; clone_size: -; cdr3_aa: CASSPTFTDLQTQYF; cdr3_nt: TGTGCCAGCAGTCCGACCTTCACGGATCTTCAGACACAGTACTTC
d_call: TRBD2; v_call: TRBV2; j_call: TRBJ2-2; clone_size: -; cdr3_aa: CASTTRPQGLAGVIDGELFF; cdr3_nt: TGTGCCAGCACGACTCGGCCTCAAGGACTAGCGGGGGTCATAGACGGGGAGCTGTTTTTT
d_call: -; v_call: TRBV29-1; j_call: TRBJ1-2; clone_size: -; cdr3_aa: CSVGVTYGYTF; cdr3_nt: TGCAGCGTGGGGGTTACCTATGGCTACACCTTC
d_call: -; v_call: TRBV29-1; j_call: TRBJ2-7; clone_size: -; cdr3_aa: CSFMSSSYEQYF; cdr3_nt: TGCAGCTTCATGTCAAGCTCCTACGAGCAGTACTTC
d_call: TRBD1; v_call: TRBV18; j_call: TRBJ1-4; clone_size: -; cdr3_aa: CASSPGTGTREKLFF; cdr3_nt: TGTGCCAGCTCACCAGGGACAGGGACCCGTGAAAAACTGTTTTTT
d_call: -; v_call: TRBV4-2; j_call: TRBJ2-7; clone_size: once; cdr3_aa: CASSLRTSRDRGATYYEQYF; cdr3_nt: TGTGCCAGCAGCCTGCGCACGTCCCGGGATAGGGGGGCGACCTACTACGAGCAGTACTTC
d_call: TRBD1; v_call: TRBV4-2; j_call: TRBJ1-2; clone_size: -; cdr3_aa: CASSQDPDRDGGYTF; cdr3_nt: TGTGCCAGCAGCCAAGATCCGGACAGGGATGGCGGCTACACCTTC
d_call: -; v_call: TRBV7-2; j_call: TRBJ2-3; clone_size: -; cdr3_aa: CASKHGYSTDTQYF; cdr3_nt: TGTGCCAGCAAGCATGGGTATAGCACAGATACGCAGTATTTT
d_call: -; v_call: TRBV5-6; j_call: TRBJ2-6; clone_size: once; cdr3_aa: CASSLLAGAGANVLTF; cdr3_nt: TGTGCCAGCAGCCTCCTTGCTGGGGCTGGGGCCAACGTCCTGACTTTC
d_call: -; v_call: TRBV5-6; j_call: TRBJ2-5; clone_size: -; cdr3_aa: CASSLRTEETQYF; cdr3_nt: TGTGCCAGCAGCTTGCGGACCGAAGAGACCCAGTACTTC
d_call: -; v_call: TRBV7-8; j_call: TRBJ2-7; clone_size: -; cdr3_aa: CASSLVVSSYEQYF; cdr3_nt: TGTGCCAGCAGCTTAGTAGTCAGCTCCTACGAGCAGTACTTC
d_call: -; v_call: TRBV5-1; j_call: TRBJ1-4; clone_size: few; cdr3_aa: CASSPPDSTGEKLFF; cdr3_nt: TGCGCCAGCAGCCCGCCGGACAGCACAGGAGAAAAACTGTTTTTT
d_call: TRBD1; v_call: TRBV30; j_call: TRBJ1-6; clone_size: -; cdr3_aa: CASGQGINSPLHF; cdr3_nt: TGTGCCTCTGGACAGGGGATCAATTCACCCCTCCACTTT
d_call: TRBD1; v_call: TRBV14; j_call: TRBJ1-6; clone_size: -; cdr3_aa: CASSHRRDRGNSPLHF; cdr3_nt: TGTGCCAGCAGCCACCGTCGGGACAGGGGTAATTCACCCCTCCACTTT
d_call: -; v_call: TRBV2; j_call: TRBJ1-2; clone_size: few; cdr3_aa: CASSLRTPANYGYTF; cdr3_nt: TGTGCCAGCAGCCTGAGGACGCCAGCTAACTATGGCTACACCTTC
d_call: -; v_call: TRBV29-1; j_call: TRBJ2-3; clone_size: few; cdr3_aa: CSVESQSTDTQYF; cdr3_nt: TGCAGCGTTGAATCCCAATCCACAGATACGCAGTATTTT
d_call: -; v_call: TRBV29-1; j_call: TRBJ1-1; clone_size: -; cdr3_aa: CSSRGGSTEAFF; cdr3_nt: TGCAGCTCCCGGGGGGGGAGCACTGAAGCTTTCTTT
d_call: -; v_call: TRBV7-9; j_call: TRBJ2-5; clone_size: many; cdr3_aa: CASSLPAPETQYF; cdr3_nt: TGTGCCAGCAGCTTGCCGGCCCCCGAGACCCAGTACTTC
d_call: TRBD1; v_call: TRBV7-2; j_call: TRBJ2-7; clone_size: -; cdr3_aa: CASSLGQGSSYEQYF; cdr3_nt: TGTGCCAGCAGCCTCGGACAGGGGAGCTCCTACGAGCAGTACTTC
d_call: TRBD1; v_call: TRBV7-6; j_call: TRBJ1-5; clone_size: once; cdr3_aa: CASSAGTADGNQPQHF; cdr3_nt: TGTGCCAGCAGTGCTGGGACAGCAGACGGCAATCAGCCCCAGCATTTT
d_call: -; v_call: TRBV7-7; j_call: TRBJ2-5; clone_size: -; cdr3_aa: CASSQERGETQYF; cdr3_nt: TGTGCTAGCAGCCAAGAGAGGGGGGAGACCCAGTACTTC
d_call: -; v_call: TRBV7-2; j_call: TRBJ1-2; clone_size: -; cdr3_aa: CASSLALGPGGYTF; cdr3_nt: TGTGCCAGCAGCTTAGCGTTGGGTCCGGGAGGCTACACCTTC
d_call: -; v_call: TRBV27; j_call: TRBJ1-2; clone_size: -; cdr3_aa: CASSSGTGINYGYTF; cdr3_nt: TGTGCCAGCAGTTCCGGAACAGGGATTAACTATGGCTACACCTTC
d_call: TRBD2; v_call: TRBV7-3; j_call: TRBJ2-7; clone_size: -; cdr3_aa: CASRGDGDYEQYF; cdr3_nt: TGTGCCAGCCGGGGGGACGGAGACTACGAGCAGTACTTC
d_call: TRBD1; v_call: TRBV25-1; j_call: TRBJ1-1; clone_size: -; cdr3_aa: CASSGYRGTEAFF; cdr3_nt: TGTGCCAGCAGTGGGTACAGGGGCACTGAAGCTTTCTTT